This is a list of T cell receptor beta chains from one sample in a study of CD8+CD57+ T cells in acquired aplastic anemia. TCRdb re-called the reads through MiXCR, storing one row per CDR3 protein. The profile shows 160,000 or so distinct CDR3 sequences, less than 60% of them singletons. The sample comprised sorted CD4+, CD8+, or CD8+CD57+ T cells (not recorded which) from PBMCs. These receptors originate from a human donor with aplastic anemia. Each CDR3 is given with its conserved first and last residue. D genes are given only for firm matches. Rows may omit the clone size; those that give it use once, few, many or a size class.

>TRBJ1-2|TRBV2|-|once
CASRASGANYGYTF
TGTGCCAGCAGAGCCTCGGGTGCCAACTATGGCTACACCTTC
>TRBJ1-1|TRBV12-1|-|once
CASSFYDRPTPLNTEAFF
TGTGCCAGCAGCTTTTACGACAGGCCAACGCCGTTGAACACTGAAGCTTTCTTT
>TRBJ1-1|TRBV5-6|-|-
CASSLAMGVRNTEAFF
TGTGCCAGCAGCTTGGCGATGGGGGTACGGAACACTGAAGCTTTCTTT
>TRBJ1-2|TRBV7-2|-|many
CASSLEGRVVSGYTF
TGTGCCAGCAGCTTAGAGGGCAGGGTCGTAAGTGGCTACACCTTC
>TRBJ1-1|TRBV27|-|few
CASSLTLQGRAFF
TGTGCCAGCAGTTTAACCCTGCAGGGCCGGGCTTTCTTT
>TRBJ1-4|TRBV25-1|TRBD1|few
CASSLRDRDEKLFF
TGTGCCAGCAGCCTCCGGGACAGGGATGAAAAACTGTTTTTT
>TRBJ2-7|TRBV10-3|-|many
CAIRPGLSSYEQYF
TGTGCCATCAGGCCCGGACTTTCCTCCTACGAGCAGTACTTC
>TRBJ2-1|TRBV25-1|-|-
CASGDLNEQFF
TGTGCCAGCGGGGACTTAAATGAGCAGTTCTTC
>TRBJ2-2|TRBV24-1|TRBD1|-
CARAGDRGNTGELFF
TGTGCCAGAGCGGGGGACAGGGGGAACACCGGGGAGCTGTTTTTT
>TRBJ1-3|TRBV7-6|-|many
CASSLEGPKHSGNTIYF
TGTGCCAGCAGCTTAGAGGGACCGAAACACTCTGGAAACACCATATATTTT
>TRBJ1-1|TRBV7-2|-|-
CASSQTINTEAFF
TGTGCCAGCAGCCAGACAATTAACACTGAAGCTTTCTTT
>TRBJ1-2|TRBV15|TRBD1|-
CATSWDRVGGYTF
TGTGCCACCAGCTGGGACAGGGTAGGCGGCTACACCTTC
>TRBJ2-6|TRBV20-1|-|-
CSARDVQANVLTF
TGCAGTGCTAGAGACGTTCAGGCCAACGTCCTGACTTTC
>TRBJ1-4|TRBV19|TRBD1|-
CASSTTGAREKLFF
TGTGCCAGTAGTACGACAGGGGCGAGGGAAAAACTGTTTTTT
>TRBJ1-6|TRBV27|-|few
CASSPIQATGSNSPLHF
TGTGCCAGCTCACCAATACAAGCAACAGGGAGTAATTCACCCCTCCACTTT
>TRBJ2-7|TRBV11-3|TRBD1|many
CASSAGQGVYEQYF
TGTGCCAGCAGCGCTGGACAGGGAGTGTACGAGCAGTACTTC
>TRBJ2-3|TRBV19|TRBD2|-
CASSIDHSVWTSGVCTDTQYF
TGTGCCAGTAGTATAGATCATAGCGTCTGGACTAGCGGGGTTTGTACAGATACGCAGTATTTT
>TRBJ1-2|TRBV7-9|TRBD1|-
CASSPPRDRVAGYTF
TGTGCCAGCAGCCCCCCCCGGGACAGGGTCGCAGGCTACACCTTC
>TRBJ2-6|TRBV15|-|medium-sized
CATSRDSGSGANVLTF
TGTGCCACCAGCAGAGATTCGGGGAGTGGGGCCAACGTCCTGACTTTC
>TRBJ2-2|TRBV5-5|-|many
CASSLWGAGNTGELFF
TGTGCCAGCAGCTTGTGGGGCGCCGGGAACACCGGGGAGCTGTTTTTT